The 21 T cell receptor beta chains below all came from one sample that was sequenced in a study of CD8 T cells in ankylosing spondylitis. General study findings and limits: Roughly eight highly homologous variants formed a TCR beta motif that appeared characteristic of ankylosing spondylitis blood.

Each CDR3 protein is one row after TCRdb ran MiXCR on the 5' RACE reads. The sample records approximately 540,000 distinct CDR3 sequences, about 13% being singletons. Antigens of these TCRs are unknown. Sequencing input: blood, either unsorted or a sorted T cell fraction (not recorded which). The receptors here all came from a male donor with ankylosing spondylitis.

The chain is built from TRBV7-9 and TRBJ1-2; D unresolved. The germline V gene encodes CDR1 SEHNR and CDR2 FQNEAQ (reference sequence). The CDR3 has 13 residues. The V end was cut by 1 base, the J end by 8 bases, with 11 bases between. CDR3: CASSLDKAKGYTF. Written as DNA, the CDR3 is TGTGCCAGCAGCTTAGACAAGGCCAAGGGCTACACCTTC.

This sequence joins TRBV15 and TRBJ2-7, with D possibly matching TRBD1 (5 bases). From germline, CDR1 is LNHNV and CDR2 YYDKDF (reference sequence). The CDR3 is 14 amino acids. Trimming removed 3 bases at V and 3 bases at J, with 12 bases between. Written as DNA, the CDR3 is TGTGCCACCAGCAGGTCAGGACAAGGCTACGAGCAGTACTTC. Residues: CATSRSGQGYEQYF.

The chain employs TRBV20-1 and TRBJ2-7; D is undetermined. V was pared by 4 bases and J by 5 bases, with 15 bases between. CDR1 is DFQATT and CDR2 is SNEGSKA in the germline V gene (reference sequence). This CDR3 spans 13 amino acids. The CDR3 nucleotides read TGCAGTGCTACCGGCCAAGGCGGCGACGAGCAGTACTTC. The encoded protein is CSATGQGGDEQYF.

This clonotype was observed many times. The chain recombines TRBV24-1 with TRBJ2-1, with D possibly matching TRBD2 (5 bases). The CDR3 length is 13 residues. V was trimmed by 3 bases and J by 4 bases, leaving 6 bases between them. CDR1 KGHDR and CDR2 SFDVKD come from the germline V gene. The CDR3 nucleotides read TGTGCCACCAGTGATAGCGGTTACAATGAGCAGTTCTTC. This codes for CATSDSGYNEQFF.

This chain uses TRBV29-1 with TRBJ2-1, with 11 nucleotides matching TRBD2. V was pared by 5 bases and J by 7 bases, with 7 bases of the junction left unmatched. Germline assignment: CDR1 SQVTM and CDR2 ANQGSEA. The CDR3 runs to 14 residues. CDR3 DNA sequence: TGCAGCGTTCAAACTAGCGGGAGTAGGAATGAGCAGTTCTTC. Its protein product is CSVQTSGSRNEQFF.

The V gene is TRBV6-1, the J gene TRBJ1-5; perhaps TRBD1 as D (5 bases). The length of the CDR3 is 16 residues. Per germline, CDR1 MNHNS and CDR2 SASEGT. With 8 bases removed from V and 1 base from J, the gap between germline ends came to 18 bases. CDR3 residues: CASSAGTRGSNQPQHF. In nucleotides, the CDR3 is TGTGCCAGCTCGGCAGGCACCCGGGGGAGCAATCAGCCCCAGCATTTT.

This clonotype was seen a few times. The chain couples TRBV7-9 to TRBJ2-1; 13 nucleotides line up with TRBD2. CDR3 length equals 16 residues. V lost 5 bases and J lost 8; bases outside the gene matches: 9. From germline, CDR1 is SEHNR and CDR2 FQNEAQ (reference sequence). This CDR3 reads CASSRTSGSHQDEQFF. In nucleotides, the CDR3 is TGTGCCAGCAGCCGGACTAGCGGGAGCCACCAGGATGAGCAGTTCTTC.

This clonotype came up a few times. J is TRBJ2-3 and V is TRBV12-3 or TRBV12-4, with 8 bases aligning to TRBD2. This CDR3 has 18 residues. The V segment lost 3 bases and the J segment 3 bases; nucleotides outside the gene matches: 14. The CDR3 sequence: CASSLILAGWGRTDTQYF. The CDR3 DNA follows: TGTGCCAGCAGTTTGATCCTAGCGGGTTGGGGCAGGACAGATACGCAGTATTTT.

This chain connects TRBV20-1 to TRBJ2-3; 13 nucleotides line up with TRBD2. In germline, CDR1 is DFQATT, CDR2 SNEGSKA (reference sequence). J was trimmed by 4 bases and V by 3 bases; bases with no gene match: 1. The CDR3 extends over 14 amino acids. CDR3 coding DNA: TGCAGTGCTAGGGGACTAGCGGGACCAGATACGCAGTATTTT. As protein: CSARGLAGPDTQYF.

This clonotype was recorded a few times. The J gene is TRBJ2-4, the V gene TRBV3-1; maybe TRBD2 (5 bases). Trimming cost V 3 bases and J 0 bases, with 9 bases left between them. The CDR3 runs 15 residues. Looked up from germline, CDR1 is LGHDT and CDR2 is YNNKEL (reference sequence). As DNA, the CDR3 is TGTGCCAGCAGCCATAGCGCACCAGCCAAAAACATTCAGTACTTC. It yields the protein CASSHSAPAKNIQYF.

This chain uses TRBV27 with TRBJ1-2; 8 bases agree with TRBD1. The CDR3 spans 15 residues. Germline CDR1 is MNHEY and CDR2 is SMNVEV (reference sequence). V dropped 5 bases and J dropped 4; count of bases not matched to a gene: 9. CDR3 DNA: TGTGCCAGCAGTCCCCCGGACAGGGACATCTATGGCTACACCTTC. Its translation: CASSPPDRDIYGYTF.

The rearrangement joins TRBV12-2 to TRBJ2-3. TRBV12-2 is recorded as a pseudogene. This CDR3 is built from 13 residues. The CDR3 DNA sequence: TGTGCAAGTCGCTTAGGGAACAGAGATACGCAGTATTTT. Translating gives CASRLGNRDTQYF.

The sample holds a few counts of this clonotype. The chain has TRBV20-1 and TRBJ2-1, with 8 bases that match TRBD2. This CDR3 comprises 16 residues. Germline V CDR1 and CDR2: DFQATT, SNEGSKA (reference sequence). V was pared by 5 bases and J by 4 bases, with 13 bases of the junction left unmatched. The CDR3 nucleotides read TGCAGTGCTCCCAGATACTTTAGCGGGAAGTACAATGAGCAGTTCTTC. Amino acid sequence: CSAPRYFSGKYNEQFF.

This clonotype was found many times. This sequence joins TRBV11-2 and TRBJ2-7; D remains ambiguous. The CDR3 length is 13 residues. V lost 1 base and J lost 0, with 4 bases in between. Per the germline V gene, CDR1 is SGHAT and CDR2 is FQNNGV. DNA of the CDR3: TGTGCCAGCAGCTTAGGGATCTCCTACGAGCAGTACGTC. Translating gives CASSLGISYEQYV.

This chain uses TRBV19 with TRBJ2-3; D unclear. This CDR3 spans 15 amino acids. V was trimmed by 4 bases and J by 1 base, leaving 12 bases between them. Germline V CDR1 and CDR2: LNHDA, SQIVND (reference sequence). The CDR3 sequence is CASSTRLRGTDTQYF. Written as DNA, the CDR3 is TGTGCCAGTAGTACCCGACTGCGCGGCACAGATACGCAGTATTTT.

This clonotype showed up many times. The rearrangement links TRBV5-1 to TRBJ2-1; the match to TRBD2 covers 11 bases. This CDR3 has 16 amino acids. Germline CDR1 and CDR2: SGHRS and YFSETQ. The ends lost 3 bases at V and 6 bases at J; junction bases unmatched: 8. CDR3 nucleotide sequence: TGCGCCAGCAGCTCGATAGCGGGAGGGCTTTCCAATGAGCAGTTCTTC. Protein product: CASSSIAGGLSNEQFF. Complete variable domain (other parts from reference TRBV5-1 and TRBJ2-1): KAGVTQTPRYLIKTRGQQVTLSCSPISGHRSVSWYQQTPGQGLQFLFEYFSETQRNKGNFPGRFSGRQFSNSRSEMNVSTLELGDSALYLCASSSIAGGLSNEQFFGPGTRLTVL.

This clonotype was counted only a few times. The rearrangement uses TRBV20-1 and TRBJ1-2; no reliable D call. The V gene's germline CDR1 is DFQATT and CDR2 SNEGSKA (reference sequence). CDR3 length: 9 amino acids. Between the trimmed V and J ends, which lost 5 bases and 7 bases, there was a span of 5 bases. CDR3 protein: CSAPGGYTF. Here the CDR3 DNA reads TGCAGTGCTCCAGGTGGCTACACCTTC.

This clonotype came up a few times. The chain uses TRBV19 and TRBJ2-5; unclear D gene. Trimming removed 5 bases from V and 4 bases from J, with 17 bases in between. This CDR3 comprises 15 residues. CDR1 is LNHDA and CDR2 is SQIVND in the germline V gene (reference sequence). CDR3 coding DNA: TGTGCCAGTAGTGGGTCCTACACTCTCGGAGAGACCCAGTACTTC. Its translation is CASSGSYTLGETQYF.

This clonotype came up a few times. The chain links TRBV28 to TRBJ2-3, with TRBD2 identical over 8 bases. CDR3 length equals 14 residues. The V and J ends lost 7 bases and 5 bases, in that order; junction bases with no gene match: 8. The germline CDR1 and CDR2 sequences are MDHEN and SYDVKM. The CDR3 spells CASNLREEGDTQYF. The DNA of the CDR3 is TGTGCCAGCAATCTGCGGGAGGAGGGAGATACGCAGTATTTT.

The chain has TRBV7-9 and TRBJ1-2; 8 positions agree with TRBD1. V dropped 4 bases and J dropped 4; count of bases not matched to a gene: 8. Germline CDR1 is SEHNR and CDR2 is FQNEAQ (reference sequence). The CDR3 runs 15 residues. Here the CDR3 reads CASSSSTGTGYGYTF. CDR3 bases: TGTGCCAGCAGCTCTAGTACCGGGACAGGCTATGGCTACACCTTC.

The chain uses TRBV15 and TRBJ2-1; D perhaps matches TRBD2 (6 bases). This CDR3 comprises 14 residues. Germline-derived CDR1 and CDR2 are LNHNV and YYDKDF (reference sequence). Trimming took off 0 bases at V and 6 bases at J, with 9 bases between the two ends. The CDR3 bases are TGTGCCACCAGCAGAGATCCGGAGGGCAATGAGCAGTTCTTC. Translation gives CATSRDPEGNEQFF.